The present TCR beta chain was sequenced within a study of blood T cells in healthy people across ages (dated by TCRdb to between 2015 and 2017). Study-level background: In model experiments, template switching captured roughly one uniquely barcoded TCR beta cDNA molecule for every two T cells. The study measured age-related changes in TCR beta repertoire diversity using deep sequencing normalized with unique cDNA molecular identifiers. Four age groups were formed from the donors: young (average approximately 16 years), middle-aged (approximately 42), aged (roughly 58) and long-lived (about 80). To avoid experimental bias, donors of different ages were randomly spread across the sequencing lanes. For two donors (one aged 18 to 29 and one aged 80 or older), the study analyzed two additional independent replicas of 1 million unique cDNA reads from the same blood draw.

Taken from cysteine to phenylalanine, the CDR3 has 19 residues. The read is trimmed to its CDR3 DNA, 57 bases read in frame from base 1. V loses 4 bases at its end and J loses 2 bases; junction bases beyond the gene matches: 10. The germline V gene sets CDR1 to MNHEY and CDR2 to SVGEGT. Library construction relied on 5' RACE. The reads were generated on an Illumina HiSeq 2500. The second PCR ran for about 6 to 12 cycles and used a J-beta primer mix along with a sample-barcoded 5' primer. Each TCR beta cDNA molecule received a unique molecular identifier from a template-switch 5' adaptor carrying 12 random nucleotides. Each sample yielded at least 2.5 million CDR3-containing paired-end reads. First-strand cDNA was synthesized from all RNA with the Mint cDNA synthesis kit, primed by a TRBC-specific oligonucleotide. After uracil-DNA glycosylase treatment, a first 18-cycle PCR used universal primers M1SS and BC2_uni_R on all cDNA. The authors' analysis ran thus. For normalization, 1 million high-quality reads, each with a distinct molecular identifier, were randomly selected from each sample. Reads with shared molecular identifiers were discarded instead of being binned into consensus sequences. CDR3 identification, clonotype clustering and error correction used MiTCR with a Q25 quality threshold and the strictest error-elimination algorithm. A nonparametric unseen species model using Euler transformation provided a lower-bound estimate of total TCR beta diversity. TCRdb reanalyzed the raw reads on its own, using fastp at Q25 for trimming and MiXCR for clone calling, and kept in-frame beta chains. Every distinct CDR3 protein forms one entry, paired with its most common genes and DNA. TCRdb, rather than the study authors, made the V and J calls. For this sample the table gives roughly 680,000 distinct CDR3 sequences, of which approximately 52% were detected only once. 13% of the sample goes to the ten largest clones.

Systemically healthy Caucasian individuals from Russia, 35 to 50 in total and aged about 6 to 90 years, were included as donors. Around 9.7 milliliters of peripheral blood were collected from each donor into EDTA-treated Vacutainer tubes. Ficoll-Paque density-gradient centrifugation was used to isolate PBMCs, with at least 6.5 million per sample. Total RNA, at least 6 micrograms per sample, was extracted from PBMCs with Trizol reagent. For every donor, flow cytometry on a PBMC aliquot measured the percentage of naive CD45RAhigh/CD27high T cells. As regards this clonotype: Its target antigen remains unknown. No much larger clonotype is one base removed from it; base qualities were not supplied.

Points the paper makes about the study in general: There was a strong correlation between observed TCR beta diversity and the percentage of naive T cells measured by flow cytometry. Observed TCR beta diversity per million T cells fell roughly linearly with age, and a significant reduction was already apparent by age around 44. Compared with the aged group, the long-lived group had more naive CD4+ T cells, fewer expanded clones and increased TCR diversity, suggesting age selection. Because donor CMV infection status was unknown, age-related changes in expanded clonotypes were potentially confounded. Total diversity estimates from one million sequenced T cells were considered lower bounds and underestimates. Because profiling used bulk unsorted PBMCs, naive and antigen-experienced compartments could not be compared conclusively.

The sequence links TRBV6-2 or TRBV6-3 to TRBJ2-4; 14 central nucleotides agree with TRBD2. Material for sequencing was blood. The sequence came from a woman at least 80 years old in good health. At the DNA level, the sequence is TGTGCCAGCAGTTCCCTGACTAGCGGGAGGGCCGTGACCAAAAACATTCAGTACTTC. This codes for CASSSLTSGRAVTKNIQYF.